This entry describes one TCR beta chain. The sample originates from a study of OX40 agonist ivuxolimab in advanced cancers. Assay used: immunoSEQ multiplex PCR; TCRdb lists only in-frame clones, some missing. The sample contains about 49,000 clones, approximately 81% of which appear only once. Sequencing used CD4+ or CD8+ T cells sorted from blood, obtained in a trial of the OX40 agonist ivuxolimab. The sequence derives from an adult with an advanced solid tumor such as melanoma, head and neck, liver or kidney cancer.

CDR3 in DNA: TGTGCCATCAGTGAGTCCGTTGGTAGCGGGGGTTCCCGCACAGATACGCAGTATTTT. Translation gives CAISESVGSGGSRTDTQYF. This chain links TRBV10-3 with TRBJ2-3; 9 bases match TRBD2. V shed 0 bases, J shed 1 base, and the junction held 11 bases outside the gene matches. CDR3 length: 19 residues. Per germline, CDR1 ENHRY and CDR2 SYGVKD.